The source of this TCR beta chain is a study of CD8+CD57+ T cells in acquired aplastic anemia. Overall study context: Sorted CD4+ plus CD8+ cells gave DNA averaging about 3.2 ug. Mean read depth for CD4+ cells from healthy donors was around 11 million. Study results and limitations: CD8+ Simpson's diversity showed no significant patient-control difference. Common to patients and controls were 25 to 30 CD8+ CDR3 sequences.

Comment on this clonotype: Its matching antigen is unknown.

Profiling that covered TCR beta VDJ and CDR3 relied on genomic DNA as its template. TCRdb independently ran MiXCR on the reads; one entry per CDR3 protein. Of roughly 420,000 distinct CDR3 sequences detected, around 72% appear once; the ten largest clones hold 4%. V was trimmed by 5 bases and J by 4 bases, leaving 12 bases between them. Per germline, CDR1 SGHTA and CDR2 FQGNSA. The CDR3 runs to 14 residues. The sequencing input was sorted CD4+, CD8+, or CD8+CD57+ T cells (not recorded which) from PBMCs. The V gene is TRBV7-2, the J gene TRBJ1-3; a possible D gene is TRBD1 (5 bases). The TCR was taken from a human donor in good health, serving as a control. This CDR3 is CASSPGDSGNTIYF. CDR3 nucleotides: TGTGCCAGCAGCCCCGGGGACTCCGGAAACACCATATATTTT.